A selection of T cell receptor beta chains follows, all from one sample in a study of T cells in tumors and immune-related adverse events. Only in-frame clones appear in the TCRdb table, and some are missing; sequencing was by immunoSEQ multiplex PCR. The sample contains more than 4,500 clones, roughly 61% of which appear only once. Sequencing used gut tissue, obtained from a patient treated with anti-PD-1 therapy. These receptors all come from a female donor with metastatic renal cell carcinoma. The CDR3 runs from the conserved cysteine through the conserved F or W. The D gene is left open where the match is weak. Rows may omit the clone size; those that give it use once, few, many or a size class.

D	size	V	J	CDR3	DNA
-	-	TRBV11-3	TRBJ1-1	CASSLGTGREAFF	TGTGCCAGCAGCTTAGGTACAGGGAGGGAAGCTTTCTTT
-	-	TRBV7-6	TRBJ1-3	CASSFRAPTYYSGNTIYF	TGTGCCAGCAGCTTCCGGGCTCCGACTTATTACTCTGGAAACACCATATATTTT
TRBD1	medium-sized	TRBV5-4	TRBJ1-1	CASSAKDRGGTEAFF	TGTGCCAGCAGCGCAAAAGACAGGGGGGGCACTGAAGCTTTCTTT
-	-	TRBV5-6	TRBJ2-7	CASSLVQGYEQYF	TGTGCCAGCAGCTTGGTACAGGGCTACGAGCAGTACTTC
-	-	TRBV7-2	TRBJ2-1	CASSLVVSLSSYNEQFF	TGTGCCAGCAGCTTAGTGGTATCCTTAAGCTCCTACAATGAGCAGTTCTTC
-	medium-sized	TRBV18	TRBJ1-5	CASSPDTAGGPQHF	TGTGCCAGCTCACCGGACACAGCGGGTGGGCCCCAGCATTTT
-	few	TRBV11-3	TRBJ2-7	CASSLVAGSHEQYF	TGTGCCAGCAGCTTAGTGGCCGGGAGTCACGAGCAGTACTTC
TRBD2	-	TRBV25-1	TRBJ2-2	CASRQTGLAGFTGELFF	TGTGCCAGCAGACAGACGGGACTAGCGGGATTCACCGGGGAGCTGTTTTTT
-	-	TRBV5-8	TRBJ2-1	CASSLAGSSYNEQFF	TGTGCCAGCAGCTTGGCGGGGAGCTCCTACAATGAGCAGTTCTTC
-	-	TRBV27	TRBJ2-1	CASSLDRVYNEQFF	TGTGCCAGCAGTTTAGACAGAGTCTACAATGAGCAGTTCTTC
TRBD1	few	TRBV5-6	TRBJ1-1	CASSFPGQGREAFF	TGTGCCAGCAGCTTCCCGGGACAGGGAAGGGAAGCTTTCTTT
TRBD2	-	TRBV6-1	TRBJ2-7	CASRERDGYEQYF	TGTGCCAGCAGGGAGCGGGACGGCTACGAGCAGTACTTC
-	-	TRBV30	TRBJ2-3	CAWSQRADTQYF	TGTGCCTGGAGTCAAAGGGCAGATACGCAGTATTTT
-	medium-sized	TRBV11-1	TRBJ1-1	CASSLNQVEAFF	TGTGCCAGCAGCTTAAACCAGGTTGAAGCTTTCTTT
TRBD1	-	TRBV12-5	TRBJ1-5	CASGLDGRDRRNQPQHF	TGTGCTAGTGGTTTGGATGGGCGGGACAGGCGCAATCAGCCCCAGCATTTT
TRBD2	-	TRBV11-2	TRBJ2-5	CASDPTGGSSGTQYF	TGTGCCAGCGATCCGACGGGGGGGAGCTCGGGGACCCAGTACTTC
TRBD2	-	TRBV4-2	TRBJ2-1	CASSQAWASGGLSSYNEQFF	TGTGCCAGCAGCCAAGCTTGGGCTAGCGGGGGTTTAAGCTCCTACAATGAGCAGTTCTTC
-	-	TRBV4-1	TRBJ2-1	CASSQDNGGGSGQFF	TGCGCCAGCAGCCAAGATAACGGGGGTGGGAGCGGGCAGTTCTTC
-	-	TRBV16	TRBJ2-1	CASSQLGTQNTHEQFF	TGTGCCAGCAGCCAACTAGGGACACAAAATACTCATGAGCAGTTCTTC
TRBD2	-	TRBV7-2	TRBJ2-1	CASSRTSGGNEQFF	TGTGCCAGCAGCCGGACTAGCGGGGGCAATGAGCAGTTCTTC
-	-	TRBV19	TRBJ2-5	CASSPPLYQETQYF	TGTGCCAGTAGTCCACCCCTGTACCAAGAGACCCAGTACTTC
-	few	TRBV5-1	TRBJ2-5	CASSPSAGQETQYF	TGCGCCAGCAGCCCTTCAGCGGGCCAAGAGACCCAGTACTTC
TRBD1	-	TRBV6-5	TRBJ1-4	CASSRVDRDVKKLFF	TGTGCCAGCAGCCGTGTCGACAGGGACGTGAAAAAACTGTTTTTT
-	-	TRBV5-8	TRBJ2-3	CASSLTGRPDTQYF	TGTGCCAGCAGCTTGACGGGACGGCCAGATACGCAGTATTTT
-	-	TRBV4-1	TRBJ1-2	CASSQEEGGPNYGYTF	TGCGCCAGCAGCCAAGAAGAGGGGGGCCCTAACTATGGCTACACCTTC
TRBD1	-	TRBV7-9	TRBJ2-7	CASSHRDRPYEQYF	TGTGCCAGCAGCCACCGGGACAGGCCCTACGAGCAGTACTTC
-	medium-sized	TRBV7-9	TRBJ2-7	CASSPRLNEQYF	TGTGCCAGCAGCCCGCGGCTCAACGAGCAGTACTTC
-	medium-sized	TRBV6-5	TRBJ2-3	CASSSPTDTQYF	TGTGCCAGCAGTTCCCCCACAGATACGCAGTATTTT
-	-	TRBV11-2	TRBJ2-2	CASSGDAPGELFF	TGTGCCAGCAGCGGGGACGCGCCCGGGGAGCTGTTTTTT
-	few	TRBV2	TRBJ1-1	CASSTQGYEAFF	TGTGCCAGCAGTACACAGGGTTATGAAGCTTTCTTT